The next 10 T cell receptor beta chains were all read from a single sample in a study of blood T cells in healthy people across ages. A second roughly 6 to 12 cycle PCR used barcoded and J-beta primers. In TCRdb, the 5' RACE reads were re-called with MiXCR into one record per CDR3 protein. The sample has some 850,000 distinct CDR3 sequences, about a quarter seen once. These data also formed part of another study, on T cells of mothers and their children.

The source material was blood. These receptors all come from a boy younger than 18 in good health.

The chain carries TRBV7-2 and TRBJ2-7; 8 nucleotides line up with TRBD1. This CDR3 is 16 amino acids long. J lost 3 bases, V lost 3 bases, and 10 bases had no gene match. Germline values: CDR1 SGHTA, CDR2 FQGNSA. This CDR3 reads CASSLWTGSSHYEQYF. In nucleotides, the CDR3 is TGTGCCAGCAGCTTGTGGACAGGGAGTTCCCACTACGAGCAGTACTTC.

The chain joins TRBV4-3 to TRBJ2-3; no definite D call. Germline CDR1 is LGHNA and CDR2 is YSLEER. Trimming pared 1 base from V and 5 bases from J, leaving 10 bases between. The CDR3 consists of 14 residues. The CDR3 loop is CASSQGLGLDTQYF. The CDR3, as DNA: TGCGCCAGCAGCCAAGGGCTGGGATTAGATACGCAGTATTTT.

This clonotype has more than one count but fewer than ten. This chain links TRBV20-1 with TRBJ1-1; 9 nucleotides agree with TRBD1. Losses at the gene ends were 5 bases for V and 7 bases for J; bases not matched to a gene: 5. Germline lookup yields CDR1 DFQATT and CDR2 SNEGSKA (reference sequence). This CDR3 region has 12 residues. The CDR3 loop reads CSAEGQGREAFF. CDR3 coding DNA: TGCAGTGCTGAGGGACAGGGACGTGAAGCTTTCTTT.

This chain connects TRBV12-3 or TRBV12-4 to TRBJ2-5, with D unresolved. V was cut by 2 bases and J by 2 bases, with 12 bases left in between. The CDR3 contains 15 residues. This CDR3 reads CASSLRAPVQETQYF. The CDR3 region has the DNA TGTGCCAGCAGTTTAAGGGCCCCGGTACAAGAGACCCAGTACTTC.

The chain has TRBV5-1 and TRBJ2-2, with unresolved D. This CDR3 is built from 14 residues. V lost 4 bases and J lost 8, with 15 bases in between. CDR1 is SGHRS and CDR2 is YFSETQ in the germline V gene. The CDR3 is CASSLARVGGELFF. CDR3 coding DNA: TGCGCCAGCAGCCTCGCAAGGGTAGGAGGGGAGCTGTTTTTT. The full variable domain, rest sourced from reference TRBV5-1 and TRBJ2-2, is KAGVTQTPRYLIKTRGQQVTLSCSPISGHRSVSWYQQTPGQGLQFLFEYFSETQRNKGNFPGRFSGRQFSNSRSEMNVSTLELGDSALYLCASSLARVGGELFFGEGSRLTVL.

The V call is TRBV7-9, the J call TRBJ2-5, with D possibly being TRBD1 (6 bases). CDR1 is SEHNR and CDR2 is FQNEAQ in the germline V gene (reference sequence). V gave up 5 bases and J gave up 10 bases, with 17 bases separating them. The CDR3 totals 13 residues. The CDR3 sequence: CASSPGQTRDQYF. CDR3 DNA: TGTGCCAGCAGCCCCGGACAGACCAGGGACCAGTACTTC.

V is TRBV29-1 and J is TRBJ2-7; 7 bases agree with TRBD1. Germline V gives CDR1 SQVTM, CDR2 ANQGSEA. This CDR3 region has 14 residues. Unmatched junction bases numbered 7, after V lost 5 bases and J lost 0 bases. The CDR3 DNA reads TGCAGCGTTCTCAAGGACAGGAGCTCCTACGAGCAGTACTTC. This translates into CSVLKDRSSYEQYF.

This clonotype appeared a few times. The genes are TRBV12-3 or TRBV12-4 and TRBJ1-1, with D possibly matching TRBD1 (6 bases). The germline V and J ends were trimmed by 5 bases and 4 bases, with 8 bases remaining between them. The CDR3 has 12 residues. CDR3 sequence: CASSEGGTEAFF. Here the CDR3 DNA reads TGTGCCAGCAGTGAAGGGGGCACTGAAGCTTTCTTT.

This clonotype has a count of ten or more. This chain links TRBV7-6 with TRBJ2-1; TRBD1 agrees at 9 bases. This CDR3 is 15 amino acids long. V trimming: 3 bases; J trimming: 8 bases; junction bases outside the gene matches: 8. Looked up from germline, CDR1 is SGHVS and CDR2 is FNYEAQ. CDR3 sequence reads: CASSLPGTGTDEQFF. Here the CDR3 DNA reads TGTGCCAGCAGCTTGCCCGGGACAGGGACCGATGAGCAGTTCTTC.

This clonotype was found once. The CDR3 region is CASSFWQAKASNYGYTF. As DNA, the CDR3 is TGCGCCAGCAGCTTCTGGCAGGCTAAAGCATCTAACTATGGCTACACCTTC. The rearrangement links TRBV5-1 to TRBJ1-2; D remains ambiguous. CDR1 and CDR2 (germline): SGHRS, YFSETQ. Trimming cost V 2 bases and J 0 bases, with 17 bases left between them. The CDR3 spans 17 residues.